The present T cell receptor (beta chain) was sequenced within a study of identical twins. Using its own MiXCR run on the 5' RACE reads, TCRdb lists one record per CDR3 protein. There are over 600,000 distinct CDR3 sequences in the sample; 21% occur only once, and more than 4% lies in the top ten. Study results and limitations: Not following the same donors, the study drew its conclusions from cross-sectional statistical analysis. Beta out-of-frame sequences showed weaker excess sharing between twins.

Deletions cut 0 bases from V and 10 bases from J, with 6 bases between. Germline V gene lookup returns CDR1 LGHNA and CDR2 YNFKEQ. The CDR3 length is 12 residues. This clonotype came up a few times. Its target is not known. These data are also associated with another study on T cells expressing NK-cell markers. That work contributes: Sequencing of TCR beta repertoires drew on sorted CD3+CD56+NKG2C+, CD3+CD56+NKG2C- and CD3+CD56-NKG2C+ T cells. One observes that, in four donors, these clonotypes were also the leading ones within the CD3+CD56-NKG2C+ fraction.

Sequences were obtained from PBMCs. This TCR derives from a young woman in good health. The chain combines TRBV4-2 with TRBJ1-4, with D unclear. CDR3 protein: CASSQEEGKLFF. CDR3 bases: TGTGCCAGCAGCCAAGAGGAGGGAAAACTGTTTTTT.